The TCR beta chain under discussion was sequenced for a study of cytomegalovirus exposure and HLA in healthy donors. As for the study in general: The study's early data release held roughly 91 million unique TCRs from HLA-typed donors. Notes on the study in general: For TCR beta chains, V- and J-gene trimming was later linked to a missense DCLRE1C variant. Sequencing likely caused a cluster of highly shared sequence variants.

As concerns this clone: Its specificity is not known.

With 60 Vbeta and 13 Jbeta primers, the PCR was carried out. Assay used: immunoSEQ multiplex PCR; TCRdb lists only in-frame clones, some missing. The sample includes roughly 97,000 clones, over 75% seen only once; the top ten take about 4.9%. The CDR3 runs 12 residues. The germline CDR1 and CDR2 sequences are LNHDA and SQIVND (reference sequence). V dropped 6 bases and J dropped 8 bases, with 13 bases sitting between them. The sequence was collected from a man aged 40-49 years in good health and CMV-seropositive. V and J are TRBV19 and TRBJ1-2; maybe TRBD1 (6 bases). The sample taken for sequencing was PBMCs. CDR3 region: CASSPGVRGYTF. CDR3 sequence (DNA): TGTGCCAGTAGCCCAGGGGTACGAGGCTACACCTTC.